The 26 T cell receptor beta chains listed next were all sequenced from one sample in a study of vaccination effects on CD4 cells after COVID-19. Assay used: immunoSEQ multiplex PCR; TCRdb lists only in-frame clones, some missing. The table lists over 7,500 clones, 65% to 85% of them singletons, with over 10% in the top ten. Their target antigens are unknown. In the ViraFEST assay, antigen-specific CD4+ clonotypes were identified by expansion after peptide-pool stimulation. The authors isolated CD4+ T cells after ten to eleven days of culture. The sample was CD4+ T cells from PBMCs cultured with HCoV-229E spike peptides, taken before COVID-19 vaccination. The origin of the receptors is a human donor who received a COVID-19 vaccine.

The gene calls are TRBV19 and TRBJ2-3; 7 bases match TRBD1. V was clipped by 3 bases and J by 5 bases; unmatched bases: 8. From germline, CDR1 is LNHDA and CDR2 SQIVND (reference sequence). This CDR3 region has 15 residues. The CDR3 nucleotides read TGTGCCAGTAGTATCCGCCTCACAGGGGTAGATACGCAGTATTTT. The encoded protein is CASSIRLTGVDTQYF.

Comments on this clone: An end of the junction does not agree with germline; a read error may underlie this. V gene TRBV7-9 combines with J gene TRBJ1-1; D might be TRBD1 (5 bases). Germline CDR1 SEHNR, CDR2 FQNEAQ (reference sequence). The CDR3 spans 14 residues. The CDR3 reads CASTRVGEDTEAFF. CDR3 coding DNA: TGTGCCAGCACCCGGGTGGGGGAGGACACTGAGGCTTTCTTT. The whole variable domain, filled in from reference TRBV7-9 and TRBJ1-1, reads DTGVSQNPRHKITKRGQNVTFRCDPISEHNRLYWYRQTLGQGPEFLTYFQNEAQLEKSRLLSDRFSAERPKGSFSTLEIQRTEQGDSAMYLCASTRVGEDTEAFFGQGTRLTVV.

V usage is TRBV7-7 and J usage is TRBJ2-1; 7 bases align to TRBD1. The CDR3 consists of 15 residues. The germline V gene encodes CDR1 SSHAT and CDR2 FNYEAQ (reference sequence). Trimming took 1 base from V and 6 from J; bases not matched to a gene: 6. CDR3 DNA sequence: TGTGCCAGCAGCTTAGGGGACACAGGGGTCAATGAGCAGTTCTTC. Translating it yields CASSLGDTGVNEQFF.

This rearrangement joins TRBV5-1 to TRBJ2-1; 10 bases align to TRBD2. CDR1 SGHRS and CDR2 YFSETQ come from the germline V gene. V lost 4 bases and J lost 3; bases outside the gene matches: 7. This CDR3 region has 16 residues. The CDR3 sequence: CASSRRLAGIYNEQFF. The DNA of the CDR3 is TGCGCCAGCAGCCGGAGACTAGCGGGCATCTACAATGAGCAGTTCTTC. Filled out from reference TRBV5-1 and TRBJ2-1, the complete variable domain reads KAGVTQTPRYLIKTRGQQVTLSCSPISGHRSVSWYQQTPGQGLQFLFEYFSETQRNKGNFPGRFSGRQFSNSRSEMNVSTLELGDSALYLCASSRRLAGIYNEQFFGPGTRLTVL.

The chain is built from TRBV7-8 and TRBJ2-3; D may be TRBD2 (5 bases). V dropped 4 bases and J dropped 6 bases, with 11 bases sitting between them. In germline, CDR1 is SGHVS, CDR2 FQNEAQ. The CDR3 has 13 amino acids. The CDR3 DNA reads as TGTGCCAGCAGCTCGGAGGATTGGGATACGCAGTATTTT. It codes for CASSSEDWDTQYF.

The chain couples TRBV5-6 to TRBJ2-3; no definite D call. The CDR3 is 13 amino acids. In germline, CDR1 is SGHDT, CDR2 YYEEEE. V lost 2 bases, J lost 4 bases, and 8 bases lay in between. This CDR3 reads CASSLWMSDTQYF. As DNA, the CDR3 is TGTGCCAGCAGCTTATGGATGTCAGATACGCAGTATTTT.

This rearrangement joins TRBV11-2 to TRBJ1-6; 10 bases align to TRBD1. From germline, CDR1 is SGHAT and CDR2 FQNNGV. V lost 3 bases, J lost 8 bases, and 1 base stayed unmatched. This CDR3 is 14 amino acids long. CDR3 sequence reads: CASSFGTGDSPLHF. CDR3 sequence (DNA): TGTGCCAGCAGCTTCGGGACAGGGGATTCACCCCTCCACTTT.

The J gene is TRBJ2-5, the V gene TRBV5-1, with 7 nucleotides matching TRBD2. Trimming at V came to 4 bases and at J to 5 bases, leaving 8 bases not matched to a gene. CDR1 and CDR2 (germline): SGHRS, YFSETQ. The CDR3 consists of 14 residues. The CDR3 nucleotides read TGCGCCAGCAGCCCCGGGAGGCTAGGGGAGACCCAGTACTTC. Translation gives CASSPGRLGETQYF.

Comment on this clone: One end of the junction fails to match germline, which may point to a read error. The chain has TRBV29-1 and TRBJ2-7; D possibly matches TRBD1 or TRBD2 (5 bases each). Per the germline V gene, CDR1 is SQVTM and CDR2 is ANQGSEA. CDR3 size: 14 residues. The CDR3 here is CSVEGNGNTGGRHF. DNA of the CDR3: TGCAGCGTTGAAGGAAACGGAAATACTGGGGGTCGGCACTTC.

The genes are TRBV27 and TRBJ2-1, with 10 bases that match TRBD2. Germline CDR1 reads MNHEY; CDR2 reads SMNVEV (reference sequence). CDR3 length equals 14 residues. Unmatched junction bases numbered 3, after V lost 5 bases and J lost 5 bases. CDR3 loop: CASSPGTSDNEQFF. The CDR3 nucleotides read TGTGCCAGCAGTCCGGGGACTAGCGACAATGAGCAGTTCTTC.

CDR3 residues: CASSVIGGRDTGELFF. DNA of the CDR3: TGTGCCAGCAGTGTCATAGGGGGCCGGGACACCGGGGAGCTGTTTTTT. The chain has TRBV6-1 and TRBJ2-2; the match to TRBD1 covers 7 bases. The CDR3 consists of 16 residues. The V gene end was trimmed by 4 bases and the J gene end by 3 bases; junction bases not matched to a gene: 8. Looked up from germline, CDR1 is MNHNS and CDR2 is SASEGT.

By its share, this clone is medium-sized. This chain uses TRBV5-4 with TRBJ2-1; TRBD2 matches at 14 bases. Germline CDR1 and CDR2: SGHNT and YYREEE (reference sequence). CDR3 length: 15 residues. V shed 4 bases and J 9 bases; nucleotides not matched to a gene: 6. The CDR3 spells CASSPTSGRAPEQFF. CDR3 DNA: TGTGCCAGCAGCCCGACTAGCGGGAGGGCCCCTGAGCAGTTCTTC. The entire variable domain, with the rest obtained from reference TRBV5-4 and TRBJ2-1, is as follows: ETGVTQSPTHLIKTRGQQVTLRCSSQSGHNTVSWYQQALGQGPQFIFQYYREEENGRGNFPPRFSGLQFPNYSSELNVNALELDDSALYLCASSPTSGRAPEQFFGPGTRLTVL.

V gene TRBV12-2 combines with J gene TRBJ2-1; the D call TRBD2 from the table was never checked on the DNA. TRBV12-2 is a pseudogene. The CDR3 has 17 amino acids. The CDR3 DNA reads as TGTGCAAGTCGCTTAGCGAGTATCCCTAGCGGGAGCAATGAGCAGTTCTTC. Encoded protein: CASRLASIPSGSNEQFF.

About this clone itself: One end of the junction is discordant with germline, which a read error may explain. The chain uses TRBV4-1 and TRBJ2-1; 9 bases line up with TRBD2. The germline V gene has CDR1 MGHRA and CDR2 YSYEKL. The CDR3 is 13 amino acids. For the CDR3, the DNA is TGCGCCAGCAGCCAAGATCTAAGCGGGAGGACCCTCTTC. Translation: CASSQDLSGRTLF.

The chain has TRBV6-4 and TRBJ2-3, with TRBD2 identical over 10 bases. V gave up 6 bases and J gave up 2 bases; unmatched junction bases: 5. The CDR3 is 15 amino acids. Germline V gene lookup returns CDR1 MRHNA and CDR2 SNTAGT. The CDR3 spells CASRRTSGYTDTQYF. CDR3 bases: TGTGCCAGCAGAAGGACTAGCGGATACACAGATACGCAGTATTTT.

This clone was detected only a few times. The V gene is TRBV1, the J gene TRBJ2-7; TRBD2 reflects the table's D call only, with no check against the DNA. TRBV1 is designated a pseudogene. This CDR3 has 17 residues. The CDR3 protein is CTSTPGGTWRGSYEQYF. DNA for the CDR3: TGCACCAGCACGCCTGGGGGAACTTGGCGGGGCTCCTACGAGCAGTACTTC.

This clone is termed large (0.1 to 1%). This chain uses TRBV5-6 with TRBJ2-1; no clear D. This CDR3 spans 16 amino acids. The V gene lost 6 bases and the J gene lost 4 bases, with 20 bases spanning the gap. The germline V gene encodes CDR1 SGHDT and CDR2 YYEEEE. The DNA of the CDR3 is TGTGCCAGCAACCCAACCGGCTCCTTGGTGTACAATGAGCAGTTCTTC. Translating it yields CASNPTGSLVYNEQFF.

The CDR3 loop is CASSPGTMNTGELFF. For the CDR3, the DNA is TGTGCCAGCAGTCCCGGGACAATGAACACCGGGGAGCTGTTTTTT. This sequence joins TRBV6-5 and TRBJ2-2; D is possibly TRBD1 (6 bases). This CDR3 has 15 residues. V was trimmed by 5 bases and J by 1 base, leaving 11 bases between them. Per the germline V gene, CDR1 is MNHEY and CDR2 is SVGAGI.

The chain has TRBV10-3 and TRBJ2-1; tentatively, D is TRBD1 (6 bases). This CDR3 region has 18 residues. The V gene's germline CDR1 is ENHRY and CDR2 SYGVKD. V was cut by 2 bases and J by 1 base, with 18 bases left in between. The CDR3 reads CAISENPRDTISYNEQFF. The CDR3 DNA reads as TGTGCCATCAGTGAGAATCCCCGGGACACGATTTCCTACAATGAGCAGTTCTTC.

The chain uses TRBV6-5 and TRBJ1-5, with D perhaps matching TRBD1 (5 bases). This CDR3 has 13 residues. The V gene's germline CDR1 is MNHEY and CDR2 SVGAGI. The V gene lost 8 bases and the J gene lost 2 bases, with 10 bases spanning the gap. CDR3 sequence: CASGREGNQPQHF. For the CDR3, the DNA is TGTGCCAGCGGCAGGGAGGGCAATCAGCCCCAGCATTTT.

This clone was observed a handful of times. The chain is built from TRBV9 and TRBJ2-7; D possibly uses TRBD1 or TRBD2 (5 bases each). This CDR3 region has 13 residues. Germline-derived CDR1 and CDR2 are SGDLS and YYNGEE. Between the trimmed V and J ends, which lost 3 bases and 0 bases, there was a span of 7 bases. The CDR3 bases are TGTGCCAGCAGCGAGGGGAGCTCCTACGAGCAGTACTTC. Amino acids: CASSEGSSYEQYF.

V is TRBV5-1 and J is TRBJ1-3; D unresolved. The CDR3 consists of 14 residues. V gave up 0 bases and J gave up 2 bases, with 6 bases separating them. CDR1 is SGHRS, CDR2 YFSETQ, per germline. The CDR3 loop reads CASSLGDTGNTIYF. The CDR3 DNA reads TGCGCCAGCAGCTTGGGTGATACTGGAAACACCATATATTTT.

This clone was seen a handful of times. The genes are TRBV5-4 and TRBJ1-6; D is unresolved. This CDR3 has 12 residues. Between the trimmed V and J ends, which lost 0 bases and 7 bases, there was a span of 2 bases. CDR1 is SGHNT and CDR2 is YYREEE in the germline V gene (reference sequence). The CDR3 sequence: CASSLDNSPLHF. The DNA for the CDR3 is TGTGCCAGCAGCTTGGACAATTCACCCCTCCACTTT.

In its sample, this clone was seen a few times. The J gene is TRBJ1-1, the V gene TRBV6-5; TRBD1 aligns across 7 bases. Germline V gene data show CDR1 as MNHEY and CDR2 as SVGAGI. The J segment lost 8 bases and the V segment lost 4 bases, leaving 10 bases of the junction unmatched. The CDR3 loop spans 14 amino acids. The CDR3 reads CASSSTGTAAEAFF. CDR3 DNA: TGTGCCAGCAGTTCAACCGGGACAGCTGCCGAAGCTTTCTTT.

The rearrangement links TRBV10-3 to TRBJ1-1; 7 nucleotides align to TRBD1. The V gene's germline CDR1 is ENHRY and CDR2 SYGVKD. Unmatched junction bases numbered 6, after V lost 3 bases and J lost 2 bases. This CDR3 comprises 15 residues. The CDR3 bases are TGTGCCATCAGTGATTCCGGGACAGTAAACACTGAAGCTTTCTTT. Its translation: CAISDSGTVNTEAFF.

This clone has more than one count but fewer than ten. This chain links TRBV9 with TRBJ1-4; D uncertain. This CDR3 has 15 amino acids. The germline V gene encodes CDR1 SGDLS and CDR2 YYNGEE. Trimming cost V 0 bases and J 7 bases, with 13 bases left between them. As DNA, the CDR3 is TGTGCCAGCAGCGTAGGAACACTAAGTTCTGAAAAACTGTTTTTT. This codes for CASSVGTLSSEKLFF. The full variable domain, in which reference TRBV9 and TRBJ1-4 provide the parts outside the CDR3, is DSGVTQTPKHLITATGQRVTLRCSPRSGDLSVYWYQQSLDQGLQFLIQYYNGEERAKGNILERFSAQQFPDLHSELNLSSLELGDSALYFCASSVGTLSSEKLFFGSGTQLSVL.